This T cell receptor beta chain is from a study of blood T cells in healthy people across ages. This CDR3 has 11 amino acids. The V gene lost 3 bases and the J gene lost 6 bases, with 5 bases spanning the gap. CDR1 and CDR2 (germline): LGHDT, YNNKEL (reference sequence). A second PCR of 7 to 11 cycles used a sample-barcoded 5' primer and a J-beta primer mix. TCRdb recomputed calls from the 5' RACE reads with MiXCR, one row per CDR3 protein. This table holds hundreds of thousands of distinct CDR3 sequences, 45% to 50% found once. The receptor comes from a man younger than 40 in good health. Source material: blood. The gene calls are TRBV3-1 and TRBJ1-2; no clear D gene. The CDR3 DNA follows: TGTGCCAGCAGCCACACCGATGGCTACACCTTC. Amino acids: CASSHTDGYTF.